These 13 T cell receptor beta chains came from one sample sequenced in a study of blood T cells in healthy people across ages. Primed by a sample-barcoded 5' primer and a J-beta primer mix, a second PCR proceeded for about 6 to 12 cycles. From the 5' RACE reads, TCRdb called clonotypes with MiXCR, one entry per CDR3 protein. The top ten clones hold approximately 20% of a sample with 1,100,000 or so distinct CDR3 sequences, 45% of them seen once. Sequencing input: blood. These receptors were taken from a woman in her sixties in good health.

The chain couples TRBV20-1 to TRBJ1-4; 7 positions agree with TRBD1. CDR1 is DFQATT, CDR2 SNEGSKA, per germline (reference sequence). The CDR3 runs to 13 residues. The V segment lost 5 bases and the J segment 2 bases; nucleotides outside the gene matches: 2. The CDR3 bases are TGCAGTGCTCCACAGGGGACTAATGAAAAACTGTTTTTT. This encodes CSAPQGTNEKLFF.

The CDR3 nucleotides read TGTGCCAGCAGTCTGGGGGCCGGGCTCAATCAGCCCCAGCATTTT. This sequence encodes CASSLGAGLNQPQHF. This chain connects TRBV6-5 to TRBJ1-5, with D possibly matching TRBD1 (6 bases). The CDR3 extends over 15 amino acids. Germline V gene lookup returns CDR1 MNHEY and CDR2 SVGAGI. Between the trimmed V and J ends, which lost 5 bases and 3 bases, there was a span of 14 bases.

The V and J genes are TRBV13 and TRBJ2-7; D is perhaps TRBD2 (6 bases). V was trimmed by 3 bases and J by 5 bases, leaving 11 bases between them. The CDR3 has 13 residues. The germline gives CDR1 PRHDT, CDR2 FYEKMQ (reference sequence). Here the CDR3 reads CASSLWGEHEQYF. The CDR3 DNA sequence: TGTGCCAGCAGCTTGTGGGGGGAACACGAGCAGTACTTC.

This clonotype was recorded a few times. This CDR3 is CASRSPGQDNYGYTF. Here the CDR3 DNA reads TGCGCCAGCAGATCTCCGGGACAGGATAACTATGGCTACACCTTC. The genes are TRBV4-1 and TRBJ1-2; the match to TRBD1 covers 8 bases. The CDR3 length is 15 residues. Germline CDR1 reads MGHRA; CDR2 reads YSYEKL. The junction had 7 bases not matched to a gene; V was cut back by 6 bases and J by 1 base.

This clonotype was picked up a small number of times. V usage is TRBV5-1 and J usage is TRBJ2-7; 7 positions match TRBD2. The germline gives CDR1 SGHRS, CDR2 YFSETQ. The CDR3 has 15 amino acids. With 2 bases clipped from V and 4 bases from J, the junction kept 9 bases outside the gene matches. The CDR3 DNA reads as TGCGCCAGCAGCTTAGACAGCGGGAATAGGTACGAGCAGTACTTC. It is translated as CASSLDSGNRYEQYF.

This rearrangement joins TRBV10-3 to TRBJ2-2; perhaps TRBD2 as D (5 bases). CDR1 ENHRY and CDR2 SYGVKD come from the germline V gene. V lost 10 bases to trimming and J lost 6 bases, with 18 bases between them. There are 14 residues in the CDR3. This chain's CDR3 is CASLEGGNSGELFF. CDR3 in DNA: TGTGCCAGTCTCGAGGGCGGAAATTCCGGGGAGCTGTTTTTT.

The rearrangement links TRBV10-3 to TRBJ2-1, with D possibly being TRBD1 (5 bases). V dropped 4 bases and J dropped 13 bases, with 26 bases sitting between them. The length of the CDR3 is 16 residues. Germline CDR1 ENHRY, CDR2 SYGVKD. The CDR3 DNA follows: TGTGCCATCAGTGCCGACGCCGCAGGGCTACAAGAGACCCAGTTCTTC. It yields the protein CAISADAAGLQETQFF.

This chain links TRBV5-1 with TRBJ2-3, with TRBD2 matching 14 bases. The V gene end was trimmed by 4 bases and the J gene end by 4 bases; junction bases not matched to a gene: 8. Per germline, CDR1 SGHRS and CDR2 YFSETQ. CDR3 size: 17 residues. This CDR3 is CASSPGLAGEWADTQYF. DNA for the CDR3: TGCGCCAGCAGCCCGGGACTAGCGGGAGAGTGGGCAGATACGCAGTATTTT.

The V gene is TRBV5-1, the J gene TRBJ2-7; D gene unclear. V lost 0 bases and J 3 bases, leaving 19 bases between the germline ends. Per the germline V gene, CDR1 is SGHRS and CDR2 is YFSETQ. The CDR3 extends over 17 amino acids. The CDR3 nucleotides read TGCGCCAGCAGCTTGGGGGCCTCGGGTGGAATCGACTACGAGCAGTACTTC. Its protein product is CASSLGASGGIDYEQYF. Based on the CDR3 plus reference TRBV5-1 and TRBJ2-7, the full variable domain is KAGVTQTPRYLIKTRGQQVTLSCSPISGHRSVSWYQQTPGQGLQFLFEYFSETQRNKGNFPGRFSGRQFSNSRSEMNVSTLELGDSALYLCASSLGASGGIDYEQYFGPGTRLTVT.

This chain links TRBV6-2 or TRBV6-3 with TRBJ2-1, with 9 nucleotides matching TRBD2. The CDR3 consists of 14 residues. Unmatched junction bases numbered 5, after V lost 2 bases and J lost 9 bases. Germline values: CDR1 MNHEY, CDR2 SVGEGT. CDR3 residues: CASSYRLAESEQFF. The CDR3 DNA reads TGTGCCAGCAGTTACCGACTAGCGGAGTCTGAGCAGTTCTTC.

About this clonotype: It may be a read error: a sequence one base away is much more abundant. This chain links TRBV3-1 with TRBJ2-7; 10 bases map to TRBD1. This CDR3 is built from 14 residues. Germline-derived CDR1 and CDR2 are LGHDT and YNNKEL (reference sequence). The CDR3 DNA follows: TGTGCCTGCAGCCAATGGACAGGGGGGTACGAGCAGTACTTC. Its protein product is CACSQWTGGYEQYF.

With regard to this clonotype: One junction end does not reproduce the germline sequence, and a read error may be involved. The rearrangement links TRBV7-9 to TRBJ2-7; 7 nucleotides align to TRBD1. The CDR3 length is 15 residues. Germline lookup yields CDR1 SEHNR and CDR2 FQNEAQ (reference sequence). CDR3 sequence reads: CASSLTGTASHEQYF. CDR3 nucleotide sequence: TGTGCCAGCAGCTTAACCGGGACAGCCTCCCACGAGCAGTACTTC.

This clonotype was found a few times. The chain uses TRBV9 and TRBJ1-2; perhaps TRBD1 as D (5 bases). Germline V gene data show CDR1 as SGDLS and CDR2 as YYNGEE. The ends were cut back, 3 bases at V and 5 bases at J, with 14 bases in the middle. The CDR3 covers 14 residues. CDR3 protein: CASSDTGGRYGYTF. The CDR3 coding sequence is TGTGCCAGCAGCGACACCGGGGGTCGGTATGGCTACACCTTC. Using reference TRBV9 and TRBJ1-2 for the parts outside the CDR3, the full variable domain is DSGVTQTPKHLITATGQRVTLRCSPRSGDLSVYWYQQSLDQGLQFLIQYYNGEERAKGNILERFSAQQFPDLHSELNLSSLELGDSALYFCASSDTGGRYGYTFGSGTRLTVV.